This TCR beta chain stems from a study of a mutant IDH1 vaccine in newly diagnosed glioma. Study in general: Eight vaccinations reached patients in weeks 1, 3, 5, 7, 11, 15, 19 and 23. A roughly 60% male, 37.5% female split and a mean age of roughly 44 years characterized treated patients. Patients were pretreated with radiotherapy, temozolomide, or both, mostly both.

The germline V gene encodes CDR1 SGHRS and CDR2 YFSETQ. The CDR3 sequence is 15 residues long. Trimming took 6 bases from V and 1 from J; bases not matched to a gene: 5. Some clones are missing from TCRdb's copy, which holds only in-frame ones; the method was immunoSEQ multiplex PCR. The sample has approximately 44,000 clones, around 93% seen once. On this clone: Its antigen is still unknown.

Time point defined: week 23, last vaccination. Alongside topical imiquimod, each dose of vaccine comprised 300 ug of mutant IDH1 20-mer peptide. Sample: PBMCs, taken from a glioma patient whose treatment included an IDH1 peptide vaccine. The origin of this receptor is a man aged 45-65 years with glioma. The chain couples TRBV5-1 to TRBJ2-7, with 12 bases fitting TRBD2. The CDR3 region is CASNKGLAGSYEQYF. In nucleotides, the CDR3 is TGCGCCAGCAATAAAGGACTAGCGGGATCCTACGAGCAGTACTTC. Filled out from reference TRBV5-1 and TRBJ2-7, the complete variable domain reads KAGVTQTPRYLIKTRGQQVTLSCSPISGHRSVSWYQQTPGQGLQFLFEYFSETQRNKGNFPGRFSGRQFSNSRSEMNVSTLELGDSALYLCASNKGLAGSYEQYFGPGTRLTVT.